This TCR beta chain emerged from a study of blood T cell repertoires in COVID-19. About the study: Sources were T cells, B-cell-depleted T cells, or PBMCs; the material itself was cDNA or gDNA.

This CDR3 has 14 amino acids. Germline loops: CDR1 MNHEY, CDR2 SMNVEV (reference sequence). V was cut by 6 bases and J by 2 bases, with 11 bases left in between. The protocol was immunoSEQ multiplex PCR, while the TCRdb copy is restricted to in-frame clones and leaves out a portion. The sample carries about 190,000 clones, 70% to 90% recorded once. What was sequenced was peripheral blood. This chain links TRBV27 with TRBJ1-5; no reliable D call. The clonotype comes from a woman aged 25 to 39 with active or convalescent COVID-19. Here the CDR3 reads CASSPSRGNQPQHF. The DNA for the CDR3 is TGTGCCAGCAGCCCCTCGCGGGGCAATCAGCCCCAGCATTTT.